This T cell receptor beta chain comes out of a study of T-cell memory formation after mild COVID-19. Notes on the study in general: Clones contracting day 15 to 85 were balanced CD4/CD8; later expanders leaned CD4+. Pre-infection memory contained some responding clones, which suggested that cross-reactive memory had joined.

About this clonotype: Its antigen is currently unknown.

The CDR3 has 16 amino acids. CDR1 SGHTA and CDR2 FQGNSA come from the germline V gene. Trimming removed 1 base at V and 0 bases at J, with 12 bases between. In TCRdb, the 5' RACE reads were re-called with MiXCR into one record per CDR3 protein. This table has hundreds of thousands of distinct CDR3 sequences, about 15% appearing once. The rearrangement joins TRBV7-2 to TRBJ1-1; D unresolved. Sequenced: PBMCs or a T cell subset sorted from them (not recorded which). The origin of this receptor is a young man who had mild COVID-19 (a few samples of this study predate the infection). Cell type and time point are not known. The CDR3 sequence: CASSLDRAHMNTEAFF. The CDR3 nucleotides are TGTGCCAGCAGCTTAGACAGAGCCCACATGAACACTGAAGCTTTCTTT.